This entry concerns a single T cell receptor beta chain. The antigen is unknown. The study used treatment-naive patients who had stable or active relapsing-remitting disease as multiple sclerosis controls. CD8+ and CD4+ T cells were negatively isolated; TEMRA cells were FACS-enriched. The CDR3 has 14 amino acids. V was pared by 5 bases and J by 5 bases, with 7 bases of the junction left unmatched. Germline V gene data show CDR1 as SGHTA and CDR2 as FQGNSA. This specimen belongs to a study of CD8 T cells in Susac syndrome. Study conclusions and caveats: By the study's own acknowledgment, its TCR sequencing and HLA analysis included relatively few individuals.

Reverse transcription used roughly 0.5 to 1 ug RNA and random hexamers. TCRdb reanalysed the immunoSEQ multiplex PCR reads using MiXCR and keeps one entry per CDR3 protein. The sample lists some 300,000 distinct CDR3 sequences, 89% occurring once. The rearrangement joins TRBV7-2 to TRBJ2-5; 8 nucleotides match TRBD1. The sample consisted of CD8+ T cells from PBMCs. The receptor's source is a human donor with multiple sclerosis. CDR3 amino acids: CASSATGVAETQYF. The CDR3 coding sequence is TGTGCCAGCAGCGCGACAGGGGTCGCGGAGACCCAGTACTTC.